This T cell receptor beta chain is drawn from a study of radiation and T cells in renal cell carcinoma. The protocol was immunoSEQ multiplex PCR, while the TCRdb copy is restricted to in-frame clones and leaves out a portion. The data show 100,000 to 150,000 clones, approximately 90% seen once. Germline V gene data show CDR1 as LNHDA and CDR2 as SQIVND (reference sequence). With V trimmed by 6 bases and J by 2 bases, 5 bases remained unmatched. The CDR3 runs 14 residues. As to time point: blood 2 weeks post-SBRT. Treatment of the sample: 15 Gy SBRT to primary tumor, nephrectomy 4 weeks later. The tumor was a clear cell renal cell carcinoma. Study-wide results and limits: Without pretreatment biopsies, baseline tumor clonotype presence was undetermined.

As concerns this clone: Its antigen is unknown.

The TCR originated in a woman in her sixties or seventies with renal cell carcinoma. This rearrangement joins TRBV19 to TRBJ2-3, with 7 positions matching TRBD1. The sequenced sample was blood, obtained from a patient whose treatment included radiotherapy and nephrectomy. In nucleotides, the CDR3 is TGTGCCAGTAGCTCCGGGACAGTCACAGATACGCAGTATTTT. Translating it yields CASSSGTVTDTQYF.